This T cell receptor beta chain was sequenced during a study of T cells in Graves' hyperthyroidism and ophthalmopathy. Study-level information: Peripheral blood sampling occurred at initial diagnosis, before any treatment.

Study conclusions and caveats: Ophthalmopathy and stable hyperthyroidism were told apart by a 13 V-J model. Most thyroid clonotypes that were expanded above 0.001 also turned up in blood.

Amplification targeted TCR beta CDR3 regions from RNA transcripts. The HTBI primer set served for first-round RT-PCR of the TCR CDR3. Using its own MiXCR run on the multiplex PCR reads, TCRdb lists one record per CDR3 protein. The sample includes about 400,000 distinct CDR3 sequences, 15% to 18% of them seen just once. Absent ophthalmopathy progression within 18 months defined stable Graves' hyperthyroidism. Ten or more counts support this clonotype. The antigen remains unidentified. Germline V lookup: CDR1 MNHNS, CDR2 SASEGT. This CDR3 comprises 14 residues. V lost 10 bases and J lost 0, with 16 bases in between.

This receptor was obtained from a young woman with Graves' hyperthyroidism. The sequencing sample was made of blood. The V gene is TRBV6-1, the J gene TRBJ2-7; no firm D call. The CDR3 region has the DNA TGTGCCATTTTAAAGGAAGCTAGCTCCTACGAGCAGTACTTC. Translated: CAILKEASSYEQYF.